The next 22 T cell receptor beta chains were all read from a single sample in a study of blood T cell repertoires in COVID-19. Profiling relied on immunoSEQ multiplex PCR, and the TCRdb table lists in-frame clones only, not all of them. The sample gives about 130,000 clones, more than 75% of which show up once; approximately 10% is in the top ten. Material: peripheral blood. These receptors were obtained from a man aged 55 to 70 who had recovered from COVID-19.

The V gene is TRBV19, the J gene TRBJ1-1, with D hard to call. Trimming took off 7 bases at V and 1 base at J, with 13 bases between the two ends. CDR3 length equals 14 residues. Germline lookup yields CDR1 LNHDA and CDR2 SQIVND (reference sequence). The CDR3 sequence: CASTPHSTNTEAFF. CDR3 coding DNA: TGTGCCAGTACCCCCCATAGTACGAACACTGAAGCTTTCTTT.

This clone was seen only a few times. The CDR3 region is CASSLIDPGSYNSPLHF. CDR3 DNA: TGTGCCAGCAGCTTAATTGATCCGGGCTCCTATAATTCACCCCTCCACTTT. The chain links TRBV11-2 to TRBJ1-6; D gene ambiguous. Germline loops: CDR1 SGHAT, CDR2 FQNNGV. This CDR3 spans 17 amino acids. V lost 2 bases to trimming and J lost 0 bases, with 11 bases between them.

CDR3 nucleotides: TGTGCCATCAGTGAGTCGACAGATGAAAAACTGTTTTTT. This sequence encodes CAISESTDEKLFF. V is TRBV10-3 and J is TRBJ1-4; tentative D call: TRBD1 (5 bases). This CDR3 has 13 residues. The V and J ends lost 0 bases and 6 bases respectively, with 5 bases between them. Germline CDR1 ENHRY, CDR2 SYGVKD.

This chain connects TRBV29-1 to TRBJ2-1, with 11 bases lining up with TRBD2. The CDR3 is made up of 16 amino acids. In germline, CDR1 is SQVTM, CDR2 ANQGSEA. J was trimmed by 9 bases and V by 6 bases; bases with no gene match: 16. The DNA of the CDR3 is TGCAGCGTCTTGGGGCCACTAGCGGGGGCCTCGGGTGAGCAGTTCTTC. Translation: CSVLGPLAGASGEQFF.

V gene TRBV9 combines with J gene TRBJ2-2, with TRBD1 as a possible D gene (5 bases). Germline values: CDR1 SGDLS, CDR2 YYNGEE. V lost 0 bases to trimming and J lost 3 bases, with 9 bases between them. The CDR3 has 15 residues. CDR3: CASSVVGRDTGELFF. CDR3 sequence (DNA): TGTGCCAGCAGCGTAGTGGGGCGCGACACCGGGGAGCTGTTTTTT.

CDR3 residues: CASSLNPGYEQYF. DNA for the CDR3: TGTGCCAGCAGTTTAAATCCGGGCTACGAGCAGTACTTC. The V gene is TRBV28, the J gene TRBJ2-7; no reliable D call. V lost 2 bases and J 3 bases, leaving 8 bases between the germline ends. Looked up from germline, CDR1 is MDHEN and CDR2 is SYDVKM. This CDR3 contains 13 residues.

This clone turned up a few times. This chain joins TRBV7-2 and TRBJ1-6, with 10 positions matching TRBD1. V trimming: 6 bases; J trimming: 4 bases; junction bases outside the gene matches: 6. Per the germline V gene, CDR1 is SGHTA and CDR2 is FQGNSA. This CDR3 is 16 amino acids long. The CDR3 loop reads CASRMTGGSYNSPLHF. CDR3 in DNA: TGTGCCAGCAGGATGACAGGGGGCTCATATAATTCACCCCTCCACTTT.

The V gene is TRBV27, the J gene TRBJ2-2, with D perhaps TRBD1 (6 bases). This CDR3 region has 13 residues. The V end was cut by 6 bases, the J end by 5 bases, with 10 bases between. The germline V gene encodes CDR1 MNHEY and CDR2 SMNVEV (reference sequence). The CDR3 DNA follows: TGTGCCAGCAGCCGCCAGGGGACCGGGGAGCTGTTTTTT. Amino acids: CASSRQGTGELFF.

In this sample, this clone turned up many times. The chain uses TRBV4-3 and TRBJ1-5, with no clear D. CDR1 is LGHNA, CDR2 YSLEER, per germline. The CDR3 runs 16 residues. Trimming left V 0 bases short and J 12 bases short, with 21 bases between. CDR3 amino acids: CASSQDRAAGRWNQHF. The CDR3 DNA sequence: TGCGCCAGCAGCCAAGATAGGGCGGCGGGAAGGTGGAACCAGCATTTT.

V is TRBV29-1 and J is TRBJ2-2; TRBD1 matches at 12 bases. The CDR3 loop spans 14 amino acids. V shed 3 bases and J 6 bases; nucleotides not matched to a gene: 2. Germline V gene sequence: CDR1 SQVTM, CDR2 ANQGSEA. CDR3 sequence: CSVDGTGGAGELFF. CDR3 in DNA: TGCAGCGTTGATGGGACAGGGGGCGCCGGGGAGCTGTTTTTT.

The genes are TRBV29-1 and TRBJ1-1; 8 bases fit TRBD1. V was clipped by 7 bases and J by 1 base; unmatched bases: 11. The CDR3 has 15 residues. Germline-derived CDR1 and CDR2 are SQVTM and ANQGSEA. CDR3 in amino acids: CSAPGGANRNTEAFF. DNA of the CDR3: TGCAGCGCCCCAGGGGGCGCGAATAGGAACACTGAAGCTTTCTTT.

This chain links TRBV5-5 with TRBJ1-4; no clear D gene. CDR3 length: 12 amino acids. V was pared by 1 base and J by 7 bases, with 5 bases between. Germline CDR1 and CDR2: SGHKS and YYEKEE (reference sequence). The CDR3 loop reads CASSLTVEKLFF. DNA for the CDR3: TGTGCCAGCAGCTTGACGGTTGAAAAACTGTTTTTT.

This clone was counted only a few times. The J gene is TRBJ2-3, the V gene TRBV5-4; the D gene is possibly TRBD2 (6 bases). Germline V lookup: CDR1 SGHNT, CDR2 YYREEE (reference sequence). V was shortened by 3 bases and J by 2 bases, with 16 bases between the two germline ends. The CDR3 covers 16 residues. The CDR3 region has the DNA TGTGCCAGCAGCTCGGGGTTAGGCGGGGACACAGATACGCAGTATTTT. It translates to CASSSGLGGDTDTQYF.

The chain combines TRBV18 with TRBJ2-6; D perhaps matches TRBD1 (6 bases). V was shortened by 1 base and J by 2 bases, with 12 bases between the two germline ends. The CDR3 loop spans 17 amino acids. The germline gives CDR1 KGHSH, CDR2 LQKENI. CDR3 sequence: CASSPQGTGTGANVLTF. DNA for the CDR3: TGTGCCAGCTCACCACAGGGAACAGGGACTGGGGCCAACGTCCTGACTTTC.

The chain couples TRBV19 to TRBJ2-5, with 9 bases lining up with TRBD1. This CDR3 comprises 15 residues. CDR1 is LNHDA, CDR2 SQIVND, per germline (reference sequence). V shed 6 bases, J shed 1 base, and the junction held 6 bases outside the gene matches. This CDR3 is CASSSGTGSQETQYF. As DNA, the CDR3 is TGTGCCAGTAGCTCCGGGACAGGGAGCCAAGAGACCCAGTACTTC.

The chain couples TRBV30 to TRBJ2-1; D uncertain. This CDR3 spans 12 amino acids. The germline V gene encodes CDR1 GTSNPN and CDR2 SVGIG (reference sequence). V was cut by 0 bases and J by 7 bases, with 7 bases left in between. The CDR3 loop is CAWSVSLNEQFF. CDR3 sequence (DNA): TGTGCCTGGAGTGTATCCCTTAATGAGCAGTTCTTC.

The chain is built from TRBV27 and TRBJ1-1; D unresolved. The CDR3 contains 15 residues. CDR1 is MNHEY and CDR2 is SMNVEV in the germline V gene (reference sequence). Trimming left V 5 bases short and J 3 bases short, with 16 bases between. The CDR3 sequence: CASSLAASGYTEAFF. Here the CDR3 DNA reads TGTGCCAGCAGTCTGGCCGCCTCGGGATACACTGAAGCTTTCTTT.

This chain connects TRBV19 to TRBJ1-2; D is perhaps TRBD1 (5 bases). The CDR3 covers 13 residues. Germline assignment: CDR1 LNHDA and CDR2 SQIVND (reference sequence). Trimming pared 9 bases from V and 4 bases from J, leaving 15 bases between. CDR3 residues: CASWDFEIYGYTF. The DNA for the CDR3 is TGTGCCAGCTGGGACTTCGAGATCTATGGCTACACCTTC.

This chain uses TRBV6-2 or TRBV6-3 with TRBJ2-6; TRBD1 matches at 9 bases. CDR1 and CDR2 (germline): MNHEY, SVGEGT. V trimming: 5 bases; J trimming: 1 base; junction bases outside the gene matches: 6. The CDR3 sequence is 17 residues long. The CDR3 DNA sequence: TGTGCCAGCAGTGATGGACAGGGGAGGTCTGGGGCCAACGTCCTGACTTTC. This sequence encodes CASSDGQGRSGANVLTF.

This chain connects TRBV30 to TRBJ1-2; TRBD1 aligns across 10 bases. V trimming: 3 bases; J trimming: 8 bases; junction bases outside the gene matches: 3. The CDR3 contains 12 residues. Germline CDR1 and CDR2: GTSNPN and SVGIG (reference sequence). The CDR3 protein is CAWSGDRGGYTF. The CDR3 DNA reads TGTGCCTGGAGCGGGGACAGGGGAGGCTACACCTTC. Filled out from reference TRBV30 and TRBJ1-2, the complete variable domain reads SQTIHQWPATLVQPVGSPLSLECTVEGTSNPNLYWYRQAAGRGLQLLFYSVGIGQISSEVPQNLSASRPQDRQFILSSKKLLLSDSGFYLCAWSGDRGGYTFGSGTRLTVV.

The V and J genes are TRBV6-5 and TRBJ1-5, with TRBD1 as a possible D gene (6 bases). This CDR3 spans 15 amino acids. The V end was cut by 5 bases, the J end by 7 bases, with 18 bases between. Per germline, CDR1 MNHEY and CDR2 SVGAGI. The CDR3 sequence: CASSPGGGQRQPQHF. The CDR3 DNA follows: TGTGCCAGCAGTCCCGGGGGGGGGCAGCGGCAGCCCCAGCATTTT.

V and J are TRBV30 and TRBJ1-5; perhaps TRBD1 as D (5 bases). The CDR3 contains 14 residues. V was shortened by 0 bases and J by 5 bases, with 11 bases between the two germline ends. Germline V gives CDR1 GTSNPN, CDR2 SVGIG (reference sequence). The CDR3 DNA is TGTGCCTGGAGTGTACAGGCAGGCTATCAGCCCCAGCATTTT. Protein: CAWSVQAGYQPQHF.